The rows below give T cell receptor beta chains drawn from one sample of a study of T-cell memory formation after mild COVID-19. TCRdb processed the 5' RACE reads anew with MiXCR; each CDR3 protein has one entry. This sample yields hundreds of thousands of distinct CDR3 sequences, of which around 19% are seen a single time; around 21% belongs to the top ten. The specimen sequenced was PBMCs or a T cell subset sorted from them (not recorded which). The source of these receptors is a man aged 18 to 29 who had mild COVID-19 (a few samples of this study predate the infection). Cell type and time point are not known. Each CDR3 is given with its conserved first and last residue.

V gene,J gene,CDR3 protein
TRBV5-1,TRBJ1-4,CASSTSEGAGEKLFF
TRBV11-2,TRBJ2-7,CASSLGSGNAYEQYF
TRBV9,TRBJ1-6,CASSPGARNSPLHF
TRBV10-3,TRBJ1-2,CATSGTGGTDYGYTF
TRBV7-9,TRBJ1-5,CASNSYAAGVNQPQHF
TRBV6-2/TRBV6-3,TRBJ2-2,CASSLGAGELFF
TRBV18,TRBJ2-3,CASSPSGSPDTQYF
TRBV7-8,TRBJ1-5,CASSHRQTDGNSNQPQHF
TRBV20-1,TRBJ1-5,CSASIRTSSNQPQHF
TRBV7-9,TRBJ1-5,CASSPTPGQGDQPQHF
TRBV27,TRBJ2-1,CASSIRPGRRGNEQFF
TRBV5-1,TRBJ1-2,CASSVDRGWYGYTF
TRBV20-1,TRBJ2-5,CSAPTADRGSPETQYF
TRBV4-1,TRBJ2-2,CASSQAGPRTGELFF
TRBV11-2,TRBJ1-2,CASSLLRDSAEYGYTF
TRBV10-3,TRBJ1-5,CAISDQGQGASQPQHF
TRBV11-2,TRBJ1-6,CASSRREDSPLHF
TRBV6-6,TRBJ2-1,CASSYSKAGGWNEQFF
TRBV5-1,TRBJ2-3,CASSLAVGGGTDTQYF
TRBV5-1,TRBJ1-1,CASSLAGDEAFF